This TCR beta chain was profiled in a study of blood T cell repertoires in COVID-19. Study at large: COVID-19 samples collected from the United States, Italy and Spain covered acute and convalescent phases. Sample material is recorded as cDNA or gDNA derived from T cells, B-cell-depleted T cells, or PBMCs.

CDR1 and CDR2 (germline): SGHNT, YYREEE (reference sequence). This CDR3 has 14 residues. V was pared by 4 bases and J by 7 bases, with 18 bases between. Original data processing: Nucleated cell number was recorded as an estimate derived from reference gene primer amplification. The table came from immunoSEQ multiplex PCR; TCRdb's copy has only in-frame clones and leaves some out. Clonal size and the V and J genes are those of that table, whereas D and trimming came from the DNA. Counted here are roughly 230,000 clones, under 90% occurring once; the ten biggest clones make up 3.6%. The genes are TRBV5-4 and TRBJ2-7, with D possibly being TRBD1 (6 bases). The sequence was collected from a woman over 75 with acute or convalescent COVID-19. The sample comprised peripheral blood. CDR3 sequence: CASSPGQGFGEQYF. CDR3 in DNA: TGTGCCAGCAGCCCGGGACAAGGATTTGGAGAGCAGTACTTC.